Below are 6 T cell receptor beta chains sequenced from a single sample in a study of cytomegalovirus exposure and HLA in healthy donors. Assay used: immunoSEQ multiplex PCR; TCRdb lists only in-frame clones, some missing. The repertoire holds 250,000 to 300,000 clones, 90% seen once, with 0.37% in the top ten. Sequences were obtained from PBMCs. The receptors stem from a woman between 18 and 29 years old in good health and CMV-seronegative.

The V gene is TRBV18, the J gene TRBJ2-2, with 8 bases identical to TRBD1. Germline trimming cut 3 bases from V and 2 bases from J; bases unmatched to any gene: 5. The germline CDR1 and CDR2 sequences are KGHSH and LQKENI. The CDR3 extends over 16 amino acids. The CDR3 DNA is TGTGCCAGCTCACCTGCCGGGACAGGTAACACCGGGGAGCTGTTTTTT. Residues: CASSPAGTGNTGELFF.

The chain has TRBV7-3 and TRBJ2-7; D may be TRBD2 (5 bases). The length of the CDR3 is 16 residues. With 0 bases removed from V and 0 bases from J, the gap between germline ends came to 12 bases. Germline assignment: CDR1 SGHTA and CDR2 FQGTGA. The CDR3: CASSLTPRAGSYEQYF. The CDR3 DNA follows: TGTGCCAGCAGCTTAACCCCACGTGCGGGCTCCTACGAGCAGTACTTC. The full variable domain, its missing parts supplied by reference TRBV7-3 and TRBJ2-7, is GAGVSQTPSNKVTEKGKYVELRCDPISGHTALYWYRQSLGQGPEFLIYFQGTGAADDSGLPNDRFFAVRPEGSVSTLKIQRTERGDSAVYLCASSLTPRAGSYEQYFGPGTRLTVT.

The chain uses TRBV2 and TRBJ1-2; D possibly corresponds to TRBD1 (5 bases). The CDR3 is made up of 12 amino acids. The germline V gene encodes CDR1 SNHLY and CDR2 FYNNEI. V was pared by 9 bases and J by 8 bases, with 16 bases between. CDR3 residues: CASGSAGKGYTF. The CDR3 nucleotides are TGTGCCAGTGGCTCGGCAGGGAAAGGCTACACCTTC.

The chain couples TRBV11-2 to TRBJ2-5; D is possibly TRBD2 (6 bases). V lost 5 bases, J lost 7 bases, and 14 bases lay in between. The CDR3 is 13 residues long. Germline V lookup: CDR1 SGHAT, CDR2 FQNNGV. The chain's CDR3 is CASSLGAGGTQYF. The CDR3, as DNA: TGTGCCAGCAGCCTAGGGGCCGGGGGGACCCAGTACTTC.

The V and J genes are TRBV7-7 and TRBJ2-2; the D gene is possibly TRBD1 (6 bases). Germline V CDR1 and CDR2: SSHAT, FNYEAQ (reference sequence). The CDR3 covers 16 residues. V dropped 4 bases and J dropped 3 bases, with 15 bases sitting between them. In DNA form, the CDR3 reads TGTGCCAGCAGCTCAGGACAGTCCCCGGACACCGGGGAGCTGTTTTTT. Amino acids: CASSSGQSPDTGELFF.

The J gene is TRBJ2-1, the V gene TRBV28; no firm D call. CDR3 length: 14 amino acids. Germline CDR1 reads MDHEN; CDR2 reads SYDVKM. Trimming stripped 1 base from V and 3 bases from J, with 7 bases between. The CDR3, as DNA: TGTGCCAGCAGTTTATTTCCCAGCTACAATGAGCAGTTCTTC. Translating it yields CASSLFPSYNEQFF.